The 2 T cell receptor beta chains below all came from one sample that was sequenced in a study of cytomegalovirus exposure and HLA in healthy donors. It was with 60 Vbeta and 13 Jbeta primers that the PCR ran. Clones were read by immunoSEQ multiplex PCR, and TCRdb kept only the in-frame ones, dropping some. The table has about 130,000 clones, 8.5% to 10% seen once. Sequenced input: PBMCs. The receptors come from a man between 40 and 49 years old in good health and CMV-seronegative.

This clone came up a few times. The chain recombines TRBV19 with TRBJ1-6, with a weak D call TRBD1 (6 bases). Per the germline V gene, CDR1 is LNHDA and CDR2 is SQIVND (reference sequence). The CDR3 is made up of 15 amino acids. The V and J ends lost 7 bases and 5 bases respectively, with 15 bases between them. The CDR3 DNA sequence: TGTGCCAGTACCTCAGGGGAATGGAATAATTCACCCCTCCACTTT. Residues: CASTSGEWNNSPLHF.

This clone turned up a few times. The CDR3 DNA is TGTGCCAGCAGTGACCTAGCGGGGGGGCTCACAGATACGCAGTATTTT. Translation gives CASSDLAGGLTDTQYF. The chain has TRBV2 and TRBJ2-3; 12 bases fit TRBD2. The CDR3 totals 16 residues. The trim removed 3 bases at V and 2 bases at J, leaving 3 bases unmatched. Germline V gene sequence: CDR1 SNHLY, CDR2 FYNNEI.